This T cell receptor beta chain is drawn from a study of T cells after yellow fever vaccination. Study observations and caveats: The secondary response peaked faster, at day 5 versus 15, but was weaker. Post-booster repertoires contained most primary-vaccination clones again (about 95% CD4, approximately 88% CD8).

Conversion of TCR transcripts into cDNA relied on 5'RACE template switching, which added a universal primer site and UMIs. A single record per CDR3 protein comes from TCRdb applying MiXCR to the 5' RACE reads. The sample lists roughly 170,000 distinct CDR3 sequences, around 9.3% occurring once. This clonotype was found many times. Antigen: not known. Germline V lookup: CDR1 SEHNR, CDR2 FQNEAQ (reference sequence). V was trimmed by 5 bases and J by 2 bases, leaving 12 bases between them. The CDR3 sequence is 14 residues long. The chain couples TRBV7-9 to TRBJ1-2; the D is unclear. The input for sequencing was CD8+ T cells sorted from PBMCs, taken 45 days after the yellow fever booster vaccination. The receptor was derived from a man in his late teens or twenties who received the YFV17D yellow fever vaccine. CDR3 sequence (DNA): TGTGCCAGCAGCGTATACGAGCGGAACTATGGCTACACCTTC. Translated: CASSVYERNYGYTF.